The next 9 T cell receptor beta chains were all read from a single sample in a study of T cells after yellow fever vaccination. One entry per CDR3 protein results from TCRdb running MiXCR on the 5' RACE reads. The sample consists of 110,000 or so distinct CDR3 sequences, more than 5.5% of them appearing once. The starting material was CD4+ T cells sorted from PBMCs, obtained about 41 days after the first yellow fever vaccination. These receptors were collected from a man between 18 and 29 years old who received the YFV17D yellow fever vaccine.

CDR3: CASSLDGLVGEQFF. The CDR3 nucleotides read TGCGCCAGCAGCTTGGATGGACTAGTGGGTGAGCAGTTCTTC. V is TRBV5-1 and J is TRBJ2-1; 7 positions agree with TRBD2. Germline CDR1 is SGHRS and CDR2 is YFSETQ. V lost 0 bases and J lost 9; bases outside the gene matches: 6. The CDR3 is made up of 14 amino acids.

This clonotype was picked up a small number of times. The V and J genes are TRBV2 and TRBJ2-5; D assignment may be TRBD1 or TRBD2 (6 bases each). V lost 6 bases to trimming and J lost 4 bases, with 9 bases between them. CDR1 is SNHLY, CDR2 FYNNEI, per germline. The CDR3 is made up of 12 amino acids. DNA of the CDR3: TGTGCCAGCAGAGGAGGGGGAGAGACCCAGTACTTC. Its translation: CASRGGGETQYF. Using reference TRBV2 and TRBJ2-5 for the parts outside the CDR3, the full variable domain is EPEVTQTPSHQVTQMGQEVILRCVPISNHLYFYWYRQILGQKVEFLVSFYNNEISEKSEIFDDQFSVERPDGSNFTLKIRSTKLEDSAMYFCASRGGGETQYFGPGTRLLVL.

This clonotype was detected many times. At one end the junction does not follow the germline gene, possibly because of a read error. The rearrangement joins TRBV23-1 to TRBJ2-5, with D uncertain. TRBV23-1 is labeled an ORF, and its function is uncertain. The CDR3 is made up of 10 amino acids. The CDR3 DNA follows: TGCGCCAGCAGTCATAGGGCCCCCTGGTTC. Translating gives CASSHRAPWF.

This clonotype was picked up many times. The chain's CDR3 is CASSLEGQGNSPLHF. CDR3 nucleotide sequence: TGTGCCAGCAGCTTAGAAGGGCAGGGTAATTCACCCCTCCACTTT. The chain is built from TRBV7-2 and TRBJ1-6, with D possibly being TRBD1 (5 bases). The CDR3 contains 15 residues. Germline loops: CDR1 SGHTA, CDR2 FQGNSA. Trimming removed 1 base at V and 6 bases at J, with 10 bases between.

This clonotype occurred many times. CDR3 DNA sequence: TGTGCCAGCAGCTTAGATGCCGGGGAGCTGTTTTTT. Protein sequence: CASSLDAGELFF. The rearrangement joins TRBV7-8 to TRBJ2-2; the D is unclear. V dropped 1 base and J dropped 6 bases, with 3 bases sitting between them. Germline assignment: CDR1 SGHVS and CDR2 FQNEAQ. This CDR3 is built from 12 residues. The full variable domain, rest sourced from reference TRBV7-8 and TRBJ2-2, is GAGVSQSPRYKVAKRGQDVALRCDPISGHVSLFWYQQALGQGPEFLTYFQNEAQLDKSGLPSDRFFAERPEGSVSTLKIQRTQQEDSAVYLCASSLDAGELFFGEGSRLTVL.

This clonotype was recorded at least ten times. This rearrangement joins TRBV12-3 or TRBV12-4 to TRBJ2-1; 8 positions match TRBD2. The CDR3 covers 15 residues. Trimming at V came to 1 base and at J to 4 bases, leaving 3 bases not matched to a gene. The CDR3 loop is CASSLGGGTYNEQFF. CDR3 DNA sequence: TGTGCCAGCAGTTTAGGCGGGGGGACATACAATGAGCAGTTCTTC.

This clonotype was picked up many times. Compared with germline, one end of the junction differs, possibly owing to a read error. The rearrangement joins TRBV11-2 to TRBJ2-1; weak D call: TRBD2 (7 bases). From germline, CDR1 is SGHAT and CDR2 FQNNGV. This CDR3 region has 20 residues. The DNA of the CDR3 is TGTGCCAGCAGCCCAAACCTCCCTGGGGGGGGGACAACCGGGTACAGTGAGCAGTTCTTC. Translated, it gives CASSPNLPGGGTTGYSEQFF.

This clonotype has a count of ten or more. The chain is built from TRBV5-1 and TRBJ2-1; maybe TRBD1 (5 bases). V was cut by 0 bases and J by 6 bases, with 10 bases left in between. This CDR3 is 14 amino acids long. Germline V gene data show CDR1 as SGHRS and CDR2 as YFSETQ. The CDR3 sequence is CASSLEGPGNEQFF. CDR3 in DNA: TGCGCCAGCAGCTTGGAGGGGCCAGGCAATGAGCAGTTCTTC.

The sample holds many counts of this clonotype. The rearrangement uses TRBV2 and TRBJ2-1, with TRBD2 as a possible D gene (6 bases). Germline CDR1 and CDR2: SNHLY and FYNNEI. The length of the CDR3 is 14 residues. V lost 6 bases and J lost 7, with 16 bases in between. In nucleotides, the CDR3 is TGTGCCAGCAGGACTCAGGGACTTCGGAATGAGCAGTTCTTC. Its protein product is CASRTQGLRNEQFF.